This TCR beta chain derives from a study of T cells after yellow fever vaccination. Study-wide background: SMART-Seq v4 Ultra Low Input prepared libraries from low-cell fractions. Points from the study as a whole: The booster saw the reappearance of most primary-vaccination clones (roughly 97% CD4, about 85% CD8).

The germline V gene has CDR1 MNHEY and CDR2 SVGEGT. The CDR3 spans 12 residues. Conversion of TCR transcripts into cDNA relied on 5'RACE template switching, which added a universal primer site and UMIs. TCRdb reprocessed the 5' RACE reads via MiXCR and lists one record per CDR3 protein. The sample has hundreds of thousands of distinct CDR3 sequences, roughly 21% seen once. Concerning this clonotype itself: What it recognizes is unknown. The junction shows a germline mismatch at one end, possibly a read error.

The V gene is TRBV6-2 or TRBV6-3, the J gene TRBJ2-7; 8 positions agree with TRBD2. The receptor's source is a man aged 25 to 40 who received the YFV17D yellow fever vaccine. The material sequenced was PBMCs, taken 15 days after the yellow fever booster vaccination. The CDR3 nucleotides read TGTGCCAGCAGTTACCCCCAGCGGGAGCCCCACTTC. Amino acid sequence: CASSYPQREPHF.